Presented here are 10 T cell receptor beta chains from one specimen sequenced in a study of blood T cell repertoires in COVID-19. TCRdb's table, derived via immunoSEQ multiplex PCR, lists solely in-frame clones and lacks some. The table records 120,000 or so clones, roughly 89% of them present only once. Source material: PBMCs or T cells enriched from blood (not recorded which). These receptors were taken from a woman aged 25 to 39 who had recovered from COVID-19.

This clone showed up just once. The genes are TRBV5-1 and TRBJ2-2, with 8 bases lining up with TRBD2. Germline loops: CDR1 SGHRS, CDR2 YFSETQ. Trimming removed 1 base from V and 6 bases from J; junction bases left unmatched: 5. The CDR3 sequence is 15 residues long. CDR3: CASSLPGGRSGELFF. The CDR3 nucleotides are TGCGCCAGCAGCTTGCCGGGCGGGAGGTCCGGGGAGCTGTTTTTT.

The rearrangement uses TRBV30 and TRBJ1-6, with D perhaps matching TRBD1 (6 bases). Germline CDR1 is GTSNPN and CDR2 is SVGIG (reference sequence). This CDR3 comprises 15 residues. Trimming removed 5 bases from V and 3 bases from J, with 14 bases in between. CDR3 loop: CAWGTQGLYNSPLHF. CDR3 coding DNA: TGTGCCTGGGGGACGCAGGGGCTCTATAATTCACCCCTCCACTTT.

V gene TRBV19 combines with J gene TRBJ2-3; a possible D gene is TRBD2 (5 bases). The CDR3 spans 13 residues. Deletions cut 5 bases from V and 4 bases from J, with 10 bases between. Germline assignment: CDR1 LNHDA and CDR2 SQIVND (reference sequence). Here the CDR3 DNA reads TGTGCCAGTAGTCCCGGGCGGGCAGATACGCAGTATTTT. Translation gives CASSPGRADTQYF.

The genes are TRBV28 and TRBJ1-4, with a weak D call TRBD1 (6 bases). With 3 bases removed from V and 3 bases from J, the gap between germline ends came to 14 bases. CDR3 length: 16 residues. Germline V CDR1 and CDR2: MDHEN, SYDVKM. The CDR3 coding sequence is TGTGCCAGCAGTTTTCAATCGGGACAAGCTAATGAAAAACTGTTTTTT. Translating gives CASSFQSGQANEKLFF.

V is TRBV4-2 and J is TRBJ2-1; 7 bases match TRBD2. CDR1 is LGHNA, CDR2 YNFKEQ, per germline. The CDR3 runs 17 residues. Trimming took 1 base from V and 4 from J; bases not matched to a gene: 10. The CDR3 DNA reads TGTGCCAGCAGCCAAGTTGGAAGGGCTAGCGGTTACAATGAGCAGTTCTTC. Amino acids: CASSQVGRASGYNEQFF.

The chain joins TRBV19 to TRBJ1-6, with 8 nucleotides matching TRBD1. CDR1 is LNHDA and CDR2 is SQIVND in the germline V gene (reference sequence). J was trimmed by 6 bases and V by 4 bases; bases with no gene match: 11. There are 17 residues in the CDR3. CDR3 DNA: TGTGCCAGTAGTAGCCCTGGGACAGGCCGCCTTAATTCACCCCTCCACTTT. Protein sequence: CASSSPGTGRLNSPLHF. Drawing the rest from reference TRBV19 and TRBJ1-6, the complete variable domain is DGGITQSPKYLFRKEGQNVTLSCEQNLNHDAMYWYRQDPGQGLRLIYYSQIVNDFQKGDIAEGYSVSREKKESFPLTVTSAQKNPTAFYLCASSSPGTGRLNSPLHFGNGTRLTVT.

CDR3 region: CASTHYLSWGGNEQFF. CDR3 nucleotide sequence: TGTGCCAGTACCCACTATCTATCATGGGGAGGGAATGAGCAGTTCTTC. This chain joins TRBV19 and TRBJ2-1, with TRBD2 matching over 7 bases. Germline V gene lookup returns CDR1 LNHDA and CDR2 SQIVND (reference sequence). This CDR3 is built from 16 residues. The V and J ends lost 7 bases and 7 bases, in that order; junction bases with no gene match: 16.

The CDR3 DNA sequence: TGTGCCAGCAGTTTGCGGACAGGGGGTGATCAGCCCCAGCATTTT. This encodes CASSLRTGGDQPQHF. This chain links TRBV27 with TRBJ1-5, with TRBD1 matching 10 bases. The CDR3 extends over 15 amino acids. J lost 5 bases, V lost 3 bases, and 4 bases had no gene match. The V gene's germline CDR1 is MNHEY and CDR2 SMNVEV (reference sequence).

This rearrangement joins TRBV4-3 to TRBJ2-1; TRBD2 might be the D (6 bases). CDR1 and CDR2 (germline): LGHNA, YSLEER. Trimming pared 3 bases from V and 10 bases from J, leaving 19 bases between. The CDR3 length is 15 residues. The CDR3 here is CASSQRGSGPSEQFF. The CDR3 bases are TGCGCCAGCAGCCAGAGGGGTAGCGGTCCCTCGGAGCAGTTCTTC.

The CDR3 loop reads CSVDGGAGYEQYF. In DNA form, the CDR3 reads TGCAGCGTTGACGGGGGGGCAGGATACGAGCAGTACTTC. This chain joins TRBV29-1 and TRBJ2-7; 8 nucleotides align to TRBD2. This CDR3 comprises 13 residues. J was trimmed by 4 bases and V by 3 bases; bases with no gene match: 5. Germline-derived CDR1 and CDR2 are SQVTM and ANQGSEA.